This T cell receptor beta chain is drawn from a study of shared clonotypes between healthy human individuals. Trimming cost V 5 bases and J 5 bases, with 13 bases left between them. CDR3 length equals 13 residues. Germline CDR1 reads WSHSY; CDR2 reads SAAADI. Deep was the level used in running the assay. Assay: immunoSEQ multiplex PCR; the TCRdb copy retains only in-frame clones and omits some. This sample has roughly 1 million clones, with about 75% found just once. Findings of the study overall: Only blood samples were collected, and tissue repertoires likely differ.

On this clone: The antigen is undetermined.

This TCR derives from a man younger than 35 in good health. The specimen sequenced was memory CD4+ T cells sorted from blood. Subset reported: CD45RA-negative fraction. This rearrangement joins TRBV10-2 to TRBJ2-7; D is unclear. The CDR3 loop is CASSLKGNNEQYF. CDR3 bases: TGCGCCAGCAGTCTCAAGGGAAATAACGAGCAGTACTTC.